Many counts were recorded for the clone carrying this TCR beta chain. These data come from a study of blood T cells in healthy people across ages. Looking at the study overall: Per two T cells, about one barcoded beta molecule was captured through template switching.

Germline values: CDR1 SQVTM, CDR2 ANQGSEA. The CDR3 spans 14 residues. With 4 bases clipped from V and 2 bases from J, the junction kept 6 bases outside the gene matches. Sample-barcoded 5' priming and a J-beta primer mix drove a second PCR of roughly 6 to 12 cycles. Tags on each cDNA molecule came from a template-switch adaptor with 12 random nucleotides. TCRdb ran MiXCR on the 5' RACE reads and lists one entry per CDR3 protein. The table includes 1.5 million or so distinct CDR3 sequences, approximately 43% detected once. This TCR derives from a woman younger than 35 in good health. The specimen was blood. V and J are TRBV29-1 and TRBJ2-3, with TRBD2 identical over 7 bases. In DNA, the CDR3 is TGCAGCGTTGTTGGCGGGGGAGACACAGATACGCAGTATTTT. Translated: CSVVGGGDTDTQYF.